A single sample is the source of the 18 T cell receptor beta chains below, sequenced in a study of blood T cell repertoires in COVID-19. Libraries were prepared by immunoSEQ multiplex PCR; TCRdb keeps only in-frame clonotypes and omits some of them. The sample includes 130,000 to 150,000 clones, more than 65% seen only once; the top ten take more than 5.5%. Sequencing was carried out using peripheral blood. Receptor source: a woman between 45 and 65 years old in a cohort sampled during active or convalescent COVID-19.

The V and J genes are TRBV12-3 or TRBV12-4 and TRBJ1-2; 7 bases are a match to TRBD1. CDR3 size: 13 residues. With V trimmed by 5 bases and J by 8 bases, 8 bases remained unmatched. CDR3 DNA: TGTGCCAGCAGTGCCTTGACAGGGTACGGCTACACCTTC. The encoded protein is CASSALTGYGYTF.

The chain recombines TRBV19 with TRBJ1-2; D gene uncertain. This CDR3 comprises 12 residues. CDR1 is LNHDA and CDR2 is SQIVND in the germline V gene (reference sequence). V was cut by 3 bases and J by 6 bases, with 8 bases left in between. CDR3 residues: CASSIYFHGYTF. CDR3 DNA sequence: TGTGCCAGTAGTATCTACTTCCATGGCTACACCTTC. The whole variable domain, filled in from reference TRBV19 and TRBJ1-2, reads DGGITQSPKYLFRKEGQNVTLSCEQNLNHDAMYWYRQDPGQGLRLIYYSQIVNDFQKGDIAEGYSVSREKKESFPLTVTSAQKNPTAFYLCASSIYFHGYTFGSGTRLTVV.

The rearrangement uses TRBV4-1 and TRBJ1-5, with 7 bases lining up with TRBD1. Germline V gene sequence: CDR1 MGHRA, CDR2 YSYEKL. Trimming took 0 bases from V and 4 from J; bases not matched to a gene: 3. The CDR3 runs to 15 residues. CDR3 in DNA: TGCGCCAGCAGCCAAGACGGGACAGCGAATCAGCCCCAGCATTTT. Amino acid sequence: CASSQDGTANQPQHF.

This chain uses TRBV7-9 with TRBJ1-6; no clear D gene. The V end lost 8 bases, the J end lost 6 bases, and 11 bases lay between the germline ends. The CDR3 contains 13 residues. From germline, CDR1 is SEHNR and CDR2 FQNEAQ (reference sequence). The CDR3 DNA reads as TGTGCCAGCGTGAGGGCGAGTAATTCACCCCTCCACTTT. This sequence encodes CASVRASNSPLHF.

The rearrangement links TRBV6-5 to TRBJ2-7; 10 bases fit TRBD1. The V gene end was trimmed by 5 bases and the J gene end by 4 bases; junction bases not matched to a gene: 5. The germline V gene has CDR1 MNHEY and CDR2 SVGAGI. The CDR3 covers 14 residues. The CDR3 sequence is CASSLGTGVYEQYF. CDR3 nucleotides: TGTGCCAGCAGTCTCGGGACAGGGGTTTACGAGCAGTACTTC.

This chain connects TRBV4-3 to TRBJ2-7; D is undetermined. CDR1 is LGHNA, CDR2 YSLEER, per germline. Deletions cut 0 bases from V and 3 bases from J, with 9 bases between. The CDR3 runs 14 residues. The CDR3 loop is CASSQDKSNYEQYF. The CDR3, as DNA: TGCGCCAGCAGCCAAGATAAGAGCAACTACGAGCAGTACTTC.

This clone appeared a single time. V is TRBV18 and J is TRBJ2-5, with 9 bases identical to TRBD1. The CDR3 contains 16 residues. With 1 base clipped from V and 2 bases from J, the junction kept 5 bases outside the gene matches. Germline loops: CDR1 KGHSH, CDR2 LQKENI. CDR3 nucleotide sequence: TGTGCCAGCTCACCACGGAGACAGGGGGGGCAAGAGACCCAGTACTTC. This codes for CASSPRRQGGQETQYF.

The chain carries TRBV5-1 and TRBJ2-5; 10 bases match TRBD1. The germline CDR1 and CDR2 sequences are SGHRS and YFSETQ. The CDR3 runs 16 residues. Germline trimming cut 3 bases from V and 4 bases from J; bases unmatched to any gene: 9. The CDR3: CASSSGQGPIRETQYF. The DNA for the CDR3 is TGCGCCAGCAGCTCGGGACAGGGGCCCATCCGAGAGACCCAGTACTTC.

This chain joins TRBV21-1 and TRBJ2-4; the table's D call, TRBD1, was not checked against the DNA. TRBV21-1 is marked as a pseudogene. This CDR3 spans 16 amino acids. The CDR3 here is CARKSRDSLAKNIQYF. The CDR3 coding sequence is TGTGCCAGGAAATCACGGGACAGCCTAGCCAAAAACATTCAGTACTTC.

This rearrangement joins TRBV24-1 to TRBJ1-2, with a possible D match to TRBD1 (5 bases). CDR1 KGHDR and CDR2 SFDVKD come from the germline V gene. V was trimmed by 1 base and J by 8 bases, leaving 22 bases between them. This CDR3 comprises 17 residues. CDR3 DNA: TGTGCCACCAGTGATTTAATACCGGTTGGCAGGGTTGGGGGCTACACCTTC. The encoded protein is CATSDLIPVGRVGGYTF.

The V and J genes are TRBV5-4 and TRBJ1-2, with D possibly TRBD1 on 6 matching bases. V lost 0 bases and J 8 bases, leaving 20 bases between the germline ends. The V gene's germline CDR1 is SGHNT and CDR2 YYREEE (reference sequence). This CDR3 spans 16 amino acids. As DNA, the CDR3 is TGTGCCAGCAGCTTGGTCAGGGGAGAGGTATCTGGAGGCTACACCTTC. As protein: CASSLVRGEVSGGYTF.

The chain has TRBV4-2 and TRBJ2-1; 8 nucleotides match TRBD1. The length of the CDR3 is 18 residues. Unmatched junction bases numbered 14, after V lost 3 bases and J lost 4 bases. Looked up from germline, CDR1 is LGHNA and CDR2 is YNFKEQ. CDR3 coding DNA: TGTGCCAGCAGCCATGGCAGCCCCGGGACAGGTGGATACAATGAGCAGTTCTTC. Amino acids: CASSHGSPGTGGYNEQFF.

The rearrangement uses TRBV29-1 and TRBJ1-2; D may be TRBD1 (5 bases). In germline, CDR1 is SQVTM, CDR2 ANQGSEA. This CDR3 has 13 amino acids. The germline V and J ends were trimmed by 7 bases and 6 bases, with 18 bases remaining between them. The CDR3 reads CSAPAGGVNGYTF. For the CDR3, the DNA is TGCAGCGCCCCTGCGGGGGGGGTCAATGGCTACACCTTC.

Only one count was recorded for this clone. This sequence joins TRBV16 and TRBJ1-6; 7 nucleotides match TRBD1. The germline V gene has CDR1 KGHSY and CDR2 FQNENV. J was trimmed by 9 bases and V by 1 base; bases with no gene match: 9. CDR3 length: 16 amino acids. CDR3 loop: CASSQLLRQGPSPLHF. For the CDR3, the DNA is TGTGCCAGCAGCCAATTATTACGACAGGGACCTTCACCCCTCCACTTT.

CDR3 coding DNA: TGTGCCAGCAGTTGGGAAGAGGGAACTAATGAAAAACTGTTTTTT. Encoded protein: CASSWEEGTNEKLFF. The rearrangement joins TRBV6-6 to TRBJ1-4, with no clear D. The germline gives CDR1 MNHNY, CDR2 SVGAGI (reference sequence). Between the trimmed V and J ends, which lost 4 bases and 1 base, there was a span of 10 bases. This CDR3 has 15 residues.

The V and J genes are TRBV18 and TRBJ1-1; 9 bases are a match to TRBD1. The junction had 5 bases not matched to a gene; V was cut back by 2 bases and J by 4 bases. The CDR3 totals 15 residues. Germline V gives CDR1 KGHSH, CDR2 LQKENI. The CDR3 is CASSPVTGGRTEAFF. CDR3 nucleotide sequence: TGTGCCAGCTCACCAGTGACAGGGGGTCGCACTGAAGCTTTCTTT.

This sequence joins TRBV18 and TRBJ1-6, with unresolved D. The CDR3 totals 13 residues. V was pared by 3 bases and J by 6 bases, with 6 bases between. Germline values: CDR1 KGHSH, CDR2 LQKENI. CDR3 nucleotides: TGTGCCAGCTCACCTGCCGGTAATTCACCCCTCCACTTT. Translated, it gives CASSPAGNSPLHF.

The CDR3 DNA is TGTGCCAGCAGCTCAGAGGGGGCTCGGGAAAAACTGTTTTTT. Residues: CASSSEGAREKLFF. The chain combines TRBV7-9 with TRBJ1-4, with 7 positions matching TRBD1. Germline V gene lookup returns CDR1 SEHNR and CDR2 FQNEAQ (reference sequence). V lost 4 bases, J lost 8 bases, and 7 bases stayed unmatched. This CDR3 has 14 residues.